Presented here are 23 T cell receptor beta chains from one specimen sequenced in a study of T cells in Graves' hyperthyroidism and ophthalmopathy. It was RNA transcripts that yielded the amplified TCR beta CDR3 regions. With the HTBI primer set, the TCR CDR3 went through a first round of RT-PCR. TCRdb re-called the multiplex PCR reads with MiXCR, one entry per CDR3 protein. The sample lists about 400,000 distinct CDR3 sequences, 15% occurring once. Material for sequencing was blood. The receptors here all came from a woman between 25 and 40 years old with Graves' hyperthyroidism.

This clonotype was detected ten times or more. V usage is TRBV5-1 and J usage is TRBJ2-3; 7 positions agree with TRBD1. The CDR3 length is 14 residues. The germline V gene encodes CDR1 SGHRS and CDR2 YFSETQ. Trimming removed 4 bases from V and 5 bases from J; junction bases left unmatched: 7. The CDR3: CASSPRTGLDTQYF. The CDR3, as DNA: TGCGCCAGCAGCCCGAGGACAGGTTTAGATACGCAGTATTTT.

The rearrangement joins TRBV20-1 to TRBJ1-2; D is perhaps TRBD1 (5 bases). Germline loops: CDR1 DFQATT, CDR2 SNEGSKA (reference sequence). The germline V and J ends were trimmed by 0 bases and 5 bases, with 16 bases remaining between them. The CDR3 length is 15 residues. The CDR3 region has the DNA TGCAGTGCTAGAGAGGGACGGACGTCCATATATGGCTACACCTTC. It is translated as CSAREGRTSIYGYTF.

This clonotype showed up many times. The chain recombines TRBV11-2 with TRBJ2-1; 9 bases agree with TRBD2. Trimming at V came to 1 base and at J to 10 bases, leaving 5 bases not matched to a gene. This CDR3 is 14 amino acids long. Germline CDR1 and CDR2: SGHAT and FQNNGV. CDR3 in amino acids: CASSLVLAGREQFF. CDR3 nucleotides: TGTGCCAGCAGCTTAGTTCTAGCGGGACGGGAGCAGTTCTTC.

This clonotype was detected once. A much larger clone lies one base from this, so it may be a read error. The V call is TRBV20-1, the J call TRBJ2-7; possibly TRBD2 for D (5 bases). Per the germline V gene, CDR1 is DFQATT and CDR2 is SNEGSKA (reference sequence). V was pared by 6 bases and J by 7 bases, with 25 bases between. The CDR3 sequence is 15 residues long. CDR3 DNA: TGCAGTGCCGCGCCCCGGACTCAGAAGGGTACGGAGCAGTACTTC. This encodes CSAAPRTQKGTEQYF.

This clonotype was seen at least ten times. The CDR3 sequence: CASSLEYRGWEDYEQYF. The CDR3 coding sequence is TGTGCCAGCAGCTTAGAATACAGGGGTTGGGAGGACTACGAGCAGTACTTC. The chain recombines TRBV11-2 with TRBJ2-7; D possibly corresponds to TRBD1 (7 bases). Trimming stripped 0 bases from V and 3 bases from J, with 18 bases between. This CDR3 is 17 amino acids long. Germline V gene sequence: CDR1 SGHAT, CDR2 FQNNGV.

This clonotype has more than one count but fewer than ten. The V gene is TRBV24-1, the J gene TRBJ2-1, with D maybe TRBD1 (6 bases). The germline V gene has CDR1 KGHDR and CDR2 SFDVKD. Trimming took 1 base from V and 2 from J, leaving 11 bases between them. The CDR3 length is 16 residues. The CDR3 nucleotides are TGTGCCACCAGTGATTTTGGTGGACAGCCCTACAATGAGCAGTTCTTC. Translated: CATSDFGGQPYNEQFF.

This clonotype was observed a few times. The DNA of the CDR3 is TGTGCCAGCAGTGAATGGTCGGGTCAGCCCCAGCATTTT. Encoded protein: CASSEWSGQPQHF. This rearrangement joins TRBV25-1 to TRBJ1-5; the D is unclear. V was pared by 1 base and J by 6 bases, with 7 bases between. The CDR3 is 13 residues long. Germline CDR1 MGHDK, CDR2 SYGVNS.

The chain has TRBV6-5 and TRBJ1-4; D gene unclear. Trimming cost V 0 bases and J 8 bases, with 7 bases left between them. Germline values: CDR1 MNHEY, CDR2 SVGAGI. The CDR3 totals 13 residues. The CDR3 coding sequence is TGTGCCAGCAGTTACTCGATTGAGGAAAAACTGTTTTTT. Amino acid sequence: CASSYSIEEKLFF.

This clonotype was detected a few times. The chain is built from TRBV6-2 or TRBV6-3 and TRBJ2-7; 14 positions match TRBD2. The CDR3 runs 21 residues. CDR1 is MNHEY and CDR2 is SVGEGT in the germline V gene. V was clipped by 6 bases and J by 2 bases; unmatched bases: 21. CDR3 nucleotides: TGTGCCAGCAGATATGGGACTAGCGGGAGAAGCTTGGGTAATAAGGCCTACGAGCAGTACTTC. Amino acid sequence: CASRYGTSGRSLGNKAYEQYF.

The chain employs TRBV4-1 and TRBJ2-1; D is tentatively TRBD1 or TRBD2 (5 bases each). Germline-derived CDR1 and CDR2 are MGHRA and YSYEKL. V was trimmed by 4 bases and J by 3 bases, leaving 13 bases between them. The CDR3 sequence is 15 residues long. The CDR3 DNA reads as TGCGCCAGCAGCCCACTTCGGGACGGCTACAATGAGCAGTTCTTC. Translation: CASSPLRDGYNEQFF.

This clonotype was seen repeatedly, ten times or more. The rearrangement links TRBV5-6 to TRBJ2-7; 9 bases fit TRBD2. CDR3 length: 16 residues. Losses at the gene ends were 3 bases for V and 3 bases for J; bases not matched to a gene: 10. CDR1 is SGHDT and CDR2 is YYEEEE in the germline V gene. The CDR3 bases are TGTGCCAGCAGCTGGAGGGGCGCGGGAGGGGGCTACGAGCAGTACTTC. This gives the protein CASSWRGAGGGYEQYF.

The chain combines TRBV28 with TRBJ2-2; D is unresolved. Between the trimmed V and J ends, which lost 7 bases and 6 bases, there was a span of 15 bases. CDR3 length: 14 amino acids. Germline V lookup: CDR1 MDHEN, CDR2 SYDVKM. The CDR3 region is CASNRAIFAGELFF. CDR3 DNA sequence: TGTGCCAGCAACCGAGCGATCTTCGCCGGGGAGCTGTTTTTT.

The gene calls are TRBV2 and TRBJ2-7, with D possibly TRBD1 on 6 matching bases. The CDR3 consists of 13 residues. Looked up from germline, CDR1 is SNHLY and CDR2 is FYNNEI. V lost 10 bases and J lost 2, with 15 bases in between. CDR3 bases: TGTGCCACTAGTCCAGGGGTCCCCTACGAGCAGTACTTC. Its protein product is CATSPGVPYEQYF.

In the case of this clonotype: One junction end does not reproduce the germline sequence, and a read error may be involved. V and J are TRBV6-2 or TRBV6-3 and TRBJ1-6, with D hard to call. CDR1 is MNHEY and CDR2 is SVGEGT in the germline V gene. This CDR3 contains 14 residues. CDR3 amino acids: CAGRMDGSNSPLHF. The CDR3 nucleotides are TGTGCCGGCAGGATGGACGGTTCTAATTCACCCCTCCACTTT.

There are many counts of this clonotype. The V and J genes are TRBV7-2 and TRBJ2-7, with TRBD2 identical over 11 bases. Unmatched junction bases numbered 9, after V lost 1 base and J lost 1 base. Germline V CDR1 and CDR2: SGHTA, FQGNSA. The CDR3 length is 18 residues. The CDR3 nucleotides read TGTGCCAGCAGCTTAGGTCTAGCGGGAGGTGGGGCTTCCTACGAGCAGTACTTC. Protein sequence: CASSLGLAGGGASYEQYF.

This clonotype was detected only a few times. The chain is built from TRBV9 and TRBJ1-5; tentative D call: TRBD1 (6 bases). The CDR3 sequence is 15 residues long. CDR1 is SGDLS, CDR2 YYNGEE, per germline. Trimming removed 3 bases from V and 4 bases from J, with 14 bases in between. The CDR3 DNA reads as TGTGCCAGCAGCGACCGGACAGAATTAAATCAGCCCCAGCATTTT. Amino acids: CASSDRTELNQPQHF.

This clonotype was counted at least ten times. This rearrangement joins TRBV20-1 to TRBJ2-1, with a tentative D call TRBD2 (5 bases). The CDR3 consists of 15 residues. Per the germline V gene, CDR1 is DFQATT and CDR2 is SNEGSKA (reference sequence). Between the trimmed V and J ends, which lost 6 bases and 6 bases, there was a span of 21 bases. The CDR3 region has the DNA TGCAGTGCCCCTCCAGCCGGGGTCGGCGGCAATGAGCAGTTCTTC. Translating it yields CSAPPAGVGGNEQFF.

Ten or more counts support this clonotype. The gene calls are TRBV10-3 and TRBJ2-7; D is ambiguous. CDR3 length equals 13 residues. Trimming took 2 bases from V and 3 from J, leaving 8 bases between them. CDR1 and CDR2 (germline): ENHRY, SYGVKD. This CDR3 reads CAISEGRHYEQYF. Here the CDR3 DNA reads TGTGCCATCAGTGAGGGTAGGCACTACGAGCAGTACTTC.

This clonotype was recorded many times. V and J are TRBV5-1 and TRBJ2-2; no firm D call. The CDR3 is made up of 18 amino acids. Germline V gene lookup returns CDR1 SGHRS and CDR2 YFSETQ. Trimming cost V 1 base and J 0 bases, with 16 bases left between them. The CDR3 region is CASSLQGATGSNTGELFF. CDR3 bases: TGCGCCAGCAGCTTGCAAGGAGCCACCGGATCGAACACCGGGGAGCTGTTTTTT. The variable domain in full, with the rest retrieved from reference TRBV5-1 and TRBJ2-2, is KAGVTQTPRYLIKTRGQQVTLSCSPISGHRSVSWYQQTPGQGLQFLFEYFSETQRNKGNFPGRFSGRQFSNSRSEMNVSTLELGDSALYLCASSLQGATGSNTGELFFGEGSRLTVL.

The sample holds a few counts of this clonotype. The rearrangement uses TRBV19 and TRBJ1-5; D is possibly TRBD1 (6 bases). This CDR3 region has 16 residues. Germline loops: CDR1 LNHDA, CDR2 SQIVND (reference sequence). The ends were cut back, 3 bases at V and 1 base at J, with 13 bases in the middle. CDR3 residues: CASSIPGQSSNQPQHF. The CDR3 DNA is TGTGCCAGTAGTATCCCAGGACAGTCAAGCAATCAGCCCCAGCATTTT.

The chain couples TRBV6-2 or TRBV6-3 to TRBJ2-1; the match to TRBD1 covers 9 bases. Looked up from germline, CDR1 is MNHEY and CDR2 is SVGEGT. The V segment lost 10 bases and the J segment 9 bases; nucleotides outside the gene matches: 10. The CDR3 totals 13 residues. CDR3 nucleotides: TGTGCCATCGGGACAGGGAGGTTTGCTGAGCAGTTCTTC. This sequence encodes CAIGTGRFAEQFF.

The DNA of the CDR3 is TGCAGCGTTGTTGATCCTTGGGCCTACGAGCAGTACTTC. This sequence encodes CSVVDPWAYEQYF. This chain links TRBV29-1 with TRBJ2-7; D is unclear. The CDR3 has 13 amino acids. CDR1 and CDR2 from the germline V gene are SQVTM and ANQGSEA. Trimming left V 4 bases short and J 2 bases short, with 12 bases between.

This clonotype has only a few counts. This rearrangement joins TRBV30 to TRBJ2-1; 7 bases are a match to TRBD1. This CDR3 spans 14 amino acids. After removal of 3 bases from V and 10 bases from J, the junction contained 12 bases not matched to a gene. Germline CDR1 reads GTSNPN; CDR2 reads SVGIG (reference sequence). The DNA of the CDR3 is TGTGCCTGGAGCGCAGGGGGTGAATGGGGAGAGCAGTTCTTC. This encodes CAWSAGGEWGEQFF.